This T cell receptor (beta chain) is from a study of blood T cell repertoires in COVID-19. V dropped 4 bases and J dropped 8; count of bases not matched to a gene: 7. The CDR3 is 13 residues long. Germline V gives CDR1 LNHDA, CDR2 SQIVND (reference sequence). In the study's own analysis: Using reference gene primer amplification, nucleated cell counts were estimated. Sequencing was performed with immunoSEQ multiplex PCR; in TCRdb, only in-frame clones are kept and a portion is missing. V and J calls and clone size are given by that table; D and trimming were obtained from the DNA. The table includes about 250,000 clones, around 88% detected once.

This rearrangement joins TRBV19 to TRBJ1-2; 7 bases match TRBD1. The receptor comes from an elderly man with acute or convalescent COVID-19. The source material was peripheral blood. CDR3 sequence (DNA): TGTGCCAGTAGTACCGGGACAGAGGAGGGCTACACCTTC. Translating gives CASSTGTEEGYTF.